The entry that follows covers one TCR beta chain sequence. As originally analysed: Reference gene primer amplification gave nucleated cell count estimates. The data were produced by immunoSEQ multiplex PCR, yet TCRdb's version contains in-frame clones alone and is incomplete. V, J and clone size are taken as reported in that table, and D and trimming were inferred from the DNA itself. This table has about 210,000 clones, around 87% appearing once. CDR3 size: 14 residues. The V and J ends lost 1 base and 3 bases respectively, with 7 bases between them. The germline V gene has CDR1 SGHTA and CDR2 FQGNSA. The data originate from a study of blood T cell repertoires in COVID-19. About the study: Collection of acute and convalescent COVID-19 samples took place in the United States, Italy and Spain. The analysed material was cDNA or gDNA that came from T cells, B-cell-depleted T cells, or PBMCs.

The chain employs TRBV7-2 and TRBJ2-1; the D gene is possibly TRBD1 (5 bases). This TCR was recovered from a man aged 60 to 69 with acute or convalescent COVID-19. The source material was peripheral blood. The chain's CDR3 is CASSLVQGYNEQFF. The CDR3 DNA reads as TGTGCCAGCAGCTTAGTGCAGGGCTACAATGAGCAGTTCTTC.